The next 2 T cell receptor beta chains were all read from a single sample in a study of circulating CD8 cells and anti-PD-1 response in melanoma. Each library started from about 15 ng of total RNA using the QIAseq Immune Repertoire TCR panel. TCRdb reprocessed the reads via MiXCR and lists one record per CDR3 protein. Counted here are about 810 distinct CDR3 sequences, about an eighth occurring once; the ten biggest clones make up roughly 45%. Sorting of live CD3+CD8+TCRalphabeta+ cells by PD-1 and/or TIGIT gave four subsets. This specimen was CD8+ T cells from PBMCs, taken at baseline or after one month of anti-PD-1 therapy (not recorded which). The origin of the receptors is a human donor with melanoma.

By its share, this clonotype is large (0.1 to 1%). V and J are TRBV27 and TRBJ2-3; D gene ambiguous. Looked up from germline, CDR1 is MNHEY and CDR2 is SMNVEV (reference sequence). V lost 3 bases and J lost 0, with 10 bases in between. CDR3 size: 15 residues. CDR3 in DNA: TGTGCCAGCAGTTTTGAGTTAGAAAGCACAGATACGCAGTATTTT. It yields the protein CASSFELESTDTQYF.

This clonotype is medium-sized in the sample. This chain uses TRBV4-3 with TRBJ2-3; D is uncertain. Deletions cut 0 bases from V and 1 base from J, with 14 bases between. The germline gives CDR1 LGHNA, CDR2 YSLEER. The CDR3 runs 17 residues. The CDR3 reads CASSQEVRISGTDTQYF. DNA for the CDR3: TGCGCCAGCAGCCAAGAGGTTCGGATTTCAGGCACAGATACGCAGTATTTT.